This TCR beta chain was sequenced during a study of T cells in Graves' hyperthyroidism and ophthalmopathy. A single count supports this clonotype. Germline V CDR1 and CDR2: LGHDT, YNNKEL (reference sequence). V lost 0 bases, J lost 1 base, and 3 bases stayed unmatched. The CDR3 sequence is 18 residues long. TCR beta CDR3 regions were amplified from RNA transcripts. First-round RT-PCR of the TCR CDR3 relied on the HTBI primer set. TCRdb reprocessed the multiplex PCR reads via MiXCR and lists one record per CDR3 protein. The sample contains fewer than 600,000 distinct CDR3 sequences, 13% to 15% of which appear only once.

Sequencing was done on a sample of blood. This receptor was identified in a woman aged 35 to 49 with Graves' hyperthyroidism. The genes are TRBV3-1 and TRBJ1-6; 10 positions match TRBD1. CDR3 nucleotides: TGTGCCAGCAGCCAAGATTGGACAGGGGGATCCTATAATTCACCCCTCCACTTT. Translating it yields CASSQDWTGGSYNSPLHF.